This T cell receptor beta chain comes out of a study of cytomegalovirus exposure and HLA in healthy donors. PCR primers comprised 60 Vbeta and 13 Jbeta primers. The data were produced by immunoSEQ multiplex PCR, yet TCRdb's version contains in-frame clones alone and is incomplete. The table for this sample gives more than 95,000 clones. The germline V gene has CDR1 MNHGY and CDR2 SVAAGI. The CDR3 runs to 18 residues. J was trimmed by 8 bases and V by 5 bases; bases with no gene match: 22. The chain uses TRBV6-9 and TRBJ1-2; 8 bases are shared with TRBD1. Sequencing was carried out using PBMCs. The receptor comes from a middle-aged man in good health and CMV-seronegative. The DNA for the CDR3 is TGTGCCAGCAGTCACTCGTTAAGCGCGACAGGGGAGTCCCGGGGCTACACCTTC. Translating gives CASSHSLSATGESRGYTF.